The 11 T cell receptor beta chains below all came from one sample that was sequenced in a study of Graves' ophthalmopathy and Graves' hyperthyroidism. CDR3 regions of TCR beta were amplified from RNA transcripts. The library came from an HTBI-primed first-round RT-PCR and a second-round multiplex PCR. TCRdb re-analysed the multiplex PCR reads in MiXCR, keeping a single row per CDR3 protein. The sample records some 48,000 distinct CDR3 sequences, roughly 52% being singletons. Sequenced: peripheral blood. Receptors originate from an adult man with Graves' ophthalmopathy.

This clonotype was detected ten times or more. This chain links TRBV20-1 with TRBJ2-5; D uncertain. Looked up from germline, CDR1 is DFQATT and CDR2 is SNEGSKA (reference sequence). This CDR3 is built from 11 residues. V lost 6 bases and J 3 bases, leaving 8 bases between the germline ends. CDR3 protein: CSAYSKETQYF. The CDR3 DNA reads TGCAGTGCCTATTCAAAAGAGACCCAGTACTTC.

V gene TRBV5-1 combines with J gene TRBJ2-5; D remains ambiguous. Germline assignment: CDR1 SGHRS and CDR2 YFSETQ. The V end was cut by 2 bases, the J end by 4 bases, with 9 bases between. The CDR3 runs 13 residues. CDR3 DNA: TGCGCCAGCAGCTTCGGTCTGGGAGAGACCCAGTACTTC. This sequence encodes CASSFGLGETQYF. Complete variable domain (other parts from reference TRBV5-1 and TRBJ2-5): KAGVTQTPRYLIKTRGQQVTLSCSPISGHRSVSWYQQTPGQGLQFLFEYFSETQRNKGNFPGRFSGRQFSNSRSEMNVSTLELGDSALYLCASSFGLGETQYFGPGTRLLVL.

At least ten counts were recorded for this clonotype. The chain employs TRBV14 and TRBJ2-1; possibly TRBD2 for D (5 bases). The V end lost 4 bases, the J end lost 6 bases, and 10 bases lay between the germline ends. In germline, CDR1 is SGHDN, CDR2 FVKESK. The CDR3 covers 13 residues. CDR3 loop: CASSPKAVNEQFF. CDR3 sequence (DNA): TGTGCCAGCAGCCCTAAAGCGGTCAATGAGCAGTTCTTC.

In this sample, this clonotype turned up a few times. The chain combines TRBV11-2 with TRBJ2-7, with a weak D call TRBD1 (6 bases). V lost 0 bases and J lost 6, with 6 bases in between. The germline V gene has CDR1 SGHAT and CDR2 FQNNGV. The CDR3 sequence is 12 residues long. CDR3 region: CASSLDRGEQYF. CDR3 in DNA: TGTGCCAGCAGCTTAGACAGGGGCGAGCAGTACTTC.

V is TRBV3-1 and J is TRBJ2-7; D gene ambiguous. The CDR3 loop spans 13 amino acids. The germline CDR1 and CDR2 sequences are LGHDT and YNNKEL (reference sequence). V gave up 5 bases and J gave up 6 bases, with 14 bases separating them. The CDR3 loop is CASSFGAQSEQYF. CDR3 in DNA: TGTGCCAGCAGCTTCGGTGCGCAGAGCGAGCAGTACTTC.

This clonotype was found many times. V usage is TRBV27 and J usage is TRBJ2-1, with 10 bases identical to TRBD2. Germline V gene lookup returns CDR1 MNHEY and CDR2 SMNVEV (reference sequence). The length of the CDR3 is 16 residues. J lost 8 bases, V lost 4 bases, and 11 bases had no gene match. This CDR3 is CASSWGLASKRYEQFF. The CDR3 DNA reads TGTGCCAGCAGTTGGGGACTAGCGTCAAAGCGGTATGAGCAGTTCTTC.

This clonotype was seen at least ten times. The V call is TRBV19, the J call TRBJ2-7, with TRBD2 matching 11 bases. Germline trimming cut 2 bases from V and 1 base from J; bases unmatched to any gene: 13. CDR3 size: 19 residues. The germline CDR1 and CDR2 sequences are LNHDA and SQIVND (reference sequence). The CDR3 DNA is TGTGCCAGTAGTATATCGACTACCGGGACTAGCGGCCGTTCCTACGAGCAGTACTTC. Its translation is CASSISTTGTSGRSYEQYF.

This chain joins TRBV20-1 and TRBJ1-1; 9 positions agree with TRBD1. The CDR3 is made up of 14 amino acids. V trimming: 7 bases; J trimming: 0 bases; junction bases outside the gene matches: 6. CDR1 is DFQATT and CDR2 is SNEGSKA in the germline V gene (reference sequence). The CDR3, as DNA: TGCAGTGACGGGACAGGGTTTTTGAACACTGAAGCTTTCTTT. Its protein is CSDGTGFLNTEAFF.

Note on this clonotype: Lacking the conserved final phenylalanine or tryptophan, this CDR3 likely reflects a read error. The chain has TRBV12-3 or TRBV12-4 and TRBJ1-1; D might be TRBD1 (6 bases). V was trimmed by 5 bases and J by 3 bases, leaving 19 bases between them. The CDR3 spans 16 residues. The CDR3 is CASSIGQSIMDTEAFS. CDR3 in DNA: TGTGCCAGCAGTATTGGACAGTCTATTATGGACACTGAAGCTTTCTCT.

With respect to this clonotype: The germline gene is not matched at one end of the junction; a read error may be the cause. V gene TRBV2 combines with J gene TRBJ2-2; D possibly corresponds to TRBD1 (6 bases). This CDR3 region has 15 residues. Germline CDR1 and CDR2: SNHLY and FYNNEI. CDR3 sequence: CASSTQGLNTGELFF. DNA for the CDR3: TGCGCCAGCAGTACCCAGGGGCTAAACACCGGGGAGCTGTTTTTT.

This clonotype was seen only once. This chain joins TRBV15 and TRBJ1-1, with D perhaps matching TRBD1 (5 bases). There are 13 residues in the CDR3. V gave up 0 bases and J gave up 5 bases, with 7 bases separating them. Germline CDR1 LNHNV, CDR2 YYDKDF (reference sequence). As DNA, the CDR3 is TGTGCCACCAGCAGAGAAAGACAGACTGAAGCTTTCTTT. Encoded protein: CATSRERQTEAFF.